Each of the 18 T cell receptor beta chains below was sequenced from the same sample in a study of T cell repertoires in cytomegalovirus infection. TCRdb redid the calling of the reads with MiXCR, one entry per CDR3 protein. This sample carries 630,000 or so distinct CDR3 sequences, roughly a quarter of them seen once, and the ten largest clones take roughly 8%. Sequencing was done on a sample of CD8+ T cells from PBMCs. These receptors originate from a human donor in good health (CMV status not recorded). Some clones in this sample may be carry-over from other donors' samples.

This clonotype occurred a few times. CDR3 in amino acids: CASSKRTQGPGGYEQYV. CDR3 in DNA: TGTGCCAGCAGCAAACGGACTCAGGGGCCAGGGGGCTACGAGCAGTACGTC. This chain links TRBV7-9 with TRBJ2-7; the match to TRBD1 covers 7 bases. After removal of 5 bases from V and 3 bases from J, the junction contained 16 bases not matched to a gene. The CDR3 extends over 17 amino acids. The germline V gene has CDR1 SEHNR and CDR2 FQNEAQ (reference sequence).

A note on this clonotype: This may arise from a read error, as a much more abundant clone is one base away. The rearrangement links TRBV7-9 to TRBJ2-7; 7 bases are a match to TRBD2. This CDR3 is built from 11 residues. Per the germline V gene, CDR1 is SEHNR and CDR2 is FQNEAQ (reference sequence). CDR3 sequence: CVSRGDYEQYF. The CDR3 bases are TGTGTCAGCCGGGGGGACTACGAGCAGTACTTC. The whole variable domain, remainder taken from reference TRBV7-9 and TRBJ2-7, is DTGVSQNPRHKITKRGQNVTFRCDPISEHNRLYWYRQTLGQGPEFLTYFQNEAQLEKSRLLSDRFSAERPKGSFSTLEIQRTEQGDSAMYLCVSRGDYEQYFGPGTRLTVT.

The rearrangement uses TRBV20-1 and TRBJ1-2, with 10 bases fitting TRBD1. Per germline, CDR1 DFQATT and CDR2 SNEGSKA (reference sequence). The CDR3 is 17 residues long. The J segment lost 7 bases and the V segment lost 0 bases, leaving 14 bases of the junction unmatched. As DNA, the CDR3 is TGCAGTGCTAGAGATCCCGTTCGACAGGGGGCTTCTTCTGGCTACACCTTC. Residues: CSARDPVRQGASSGYTF.

This clonotype was picked up a small number of times. V usage is TRBV4-2 and J usage is TRBJ2-1; possible D gene TRBD2, 6 bases. From germline, CDR1 is LGHNA and CDR2 YNFKEQ. This CDR3 contains 12 residues. V dropped 1 base and J dropped 10 bases, with 8 bases sitting between them. The CDR3 protein is CASSQAAGEQFF. The CDR3 region has the DNA TGTGCCAGCAGCCAAGCGGCGGGGGAGCAGTTCTTC.

There are many counts of this clonotype. The rearrangement uses TRBV7-2 and TRBJ1-6, with a weak D call TRBD1 (5 bases). Germline assignment: CDR1 SGHTA and CDR2 FQGNSA. The length of the CDR3 is 14 residues. V gave up 8 bases and J gave up 5 bases, with 13 bases separating them. CDR3 DNA: TGTGCCAGCGGGCCAGACAGACATAATTCACCCCTCCACTTT. This translates into CASGPDRHNSPLHF.

The chain links TRBV27 to TRBJ2-1; TRBD2 is a possible D gene (6 bases). CDR3 length: 16 amino acids. With 5 bases removed from V and 4 bases from J, the gap between germline ends came to 18 bases. Germline V CDR1 and CDR2: MNHEY, SMNVEV (reference sequence). CDR3 sequence reads: CASSPVGGEKYNEQFF. The CDR3 DNA reads TGTGCCAGCAGTCCGGTTGGAGGGGAAAAATACAATGAGCAGTTCTTC.

J is TRBJ2-5 and V is TRBV2; D not certain. The V gene's germline CDR1 is SNHLY and CDR2 FYNNEI. The CDR3 runs 13 residues. The V gene lost 7 bases and the J gene lost 2 bases, with 11 bases spanning the gap. The CDR3: CASTDPGQETQYF. The CDR3, as DNA: TGTGCCAGCACCGACCCCGGGCAAGAGACCCAGTACTTC. Full variable domain (remainder filled in from reference TRBV2 and TRBJ2-5): EPEVTQTPSHQVTQMGQEVILRCVPISNHLYFYWYRQILGQKVEFLVSFYNNEISEKSEIFDDQFSVERPDGSNFTLKIRSTKLEDSAMYFCASTDPGQETQYFGPGTRLLVL.

This clonotype was counted many times. The rearrangement links TRBV7-6 to TRBJ1-1; a weak D match, TRBD1 (5 bases). Germline CDR1 is SGHVS and CDR2 is FNYEAQ. Trimming stripped 3 bases from V and 9 bases from J, with 17 bases between. The CDR3 sequence is 14 residues long. Written as DNA, the CDR3 is TGTGCCAGCAGCTTCACCGGGACGGCGGAAAAAGCTTTCTTT. Translating gives CASSFTGTAEKAFF.

At least ten counts were recorded for this clonotype. The rearrangement uses TRBV7-8 and TRBJ2-7; D is possibly TRBD1 or TRBD2 (5 bases each). CDR1 and CDR2 (germline): SGHVS, FQNEAQ. V gave up 5 bases and J gave up 3 bases, with 14 bases separating them. This CDR3 spans 14 amino acids. The CDR3 bases are TGTGCCAGCAGCGAAGGGACCTGGGGCTACGAGCAGTACTTC. This encodes CASSEGTWGYEQYF.

V is TRBV2 and J is TRBJ2-1, with D possibly TRBD1 on 5 matching bases. Germline V gene data show CDR1 as SNHLY and CDR2 as FYNNEI. CDR3 length: 16 residues. V was trimmed by 4 bases and J by 0 bases, leaving 13 bases between them. The CDR3 sequence: CASSVDRGSSYNEQFF. CDR3 nucleotides: TGTGCCAGCAGTGTTGATAGGGGCAGCTCCTACAATGAGCAGTTCTTC.

This clonotype was seen ten or more times. This chain links TRBV27 with TRBJ2-7; no clear D gene. This CDR3 spans 14 amino acids. Germline V gene lookup returns CDR1 MNHEY and CDR2 SMNVEV (reference sequence). Trimming removed 3 bases at V and 2 bases at J, with 11 bases between. CDR3 protein: CASSFGLTTYEQYF. CDR3 nucleotide sequence: TGTGCCAGCAGTTTCGGTCTAACCACCTACGAGCAGTACTTC.

The chain is built from TRBV29-1 and TRBJ1-2, with D maybe TRBD1 (5 bases). Trimming removed 4 bases from V and 8 bases from J, with 11 bases in between. Germline V gene data show CDR1 as SQVTM and CDR2 as ANQGSEA. The CDR3 is 11 residues long. The CDR3: CSVAGGRGYTF. CDR3 nucleotide sequence: TGCAGCGTTGCTGGGGGTCGAGGCTACACCTTC.

This chain links TRBV7-6 with TRBJ2-1; D possibly corresponds to TRBD2 (7 bases). Trimming removed 7 bases at V and 5 bases at J, with 15 bases between. The germline gives CDR1 SGHVS, CDR2 FNYEAQ. This CDR3 region has 14 residues. The CDR3 is CASKPGGRDNEQFF. The CDR3 DNA reads as TGTGCCAGCAAACCGGGGGGCCGAGACAATGAGCAGTTCTTC.

The sample holds many counts of this clonotype. The chain couples TRBV7-6 to TRBJ2-2; 9 positions agree with TRBD1. From germline, CDR1 is SGHVS and CDR2 FNYEAQ. Germline trimming cut 5 bases from V and 5 bases from J; bases unmatched to any gene: 6. The CDR3 sequence is 15 residues long. The CDR3 loop reads CASSPWTGVTGELFF. As DNA, the CDR3 is TGTGCCAGCAGCCCGTGGACAGGGGTGACCGGGGAGCTGTTTTTT.

This clonotype was seen only a few times. The V gene is TRBV6-6, the J gene TRBJ1-2; D is undetermined. V lost 6 bases to trimming and J lost 6 bases, with 8 bases between them. CDR1 MNHNY and CDR2 SVGAGI come from the germline V gene (reference sequence). The CDR3 consists of 11 residues. Here the CDR3 reads CASSLFDGYTF. The CDR3 bases are TGTGCCAGCAGCTTATTCGATGGCTACACCTTC.

This clonotype showed up just a few times. This chain links TRBV7-6 with TRBJ1-2; the match to TRBD1 covers 9 bases. CDR1 and CDR2 (germline): SGHVS, FNYEAQ. Trimming at V came to 4 bases and at J to 5 bases, leaving 8 bases not matched to a gene. There are 15 residues in the CDR3. For the CDR3, the DNA is TGTGCCAGCAGCTCGGGACAGGGAAGACTGTATGGCTACACCTTC. It codes for CASSSGQGRLYGYTF.

The rearrangement joins TRBV29-1 to TRBJ1-2; 7 nucleotides match TRBD1. The ends lost 3 bases at V and 3 bases at J; junction bases unmatched: 13. CDR1 SQVTM and CDR2 ANQGSEA come from the germline V gene. The CDR3 sequence is 16 residues long. CDR3 residues: CSVDQGGRPLDYGYTF. CDR3 nucleotides: TGCAGCGTTGATCAAGGGGGCCGCCCTCTTGACTATGGCTACACCTTC.

The chain employs TRBV29-1 and TRBJ2-3, with a tentative D call TRBD1 (5 bases). The CDR3 is made up of 15 amino acids. Germline-derived CDR1 and CDR2 are SQVTM and ANQGSEA. V was pared by 3 bases and J by 2 bases, with 15 bases between. The DNA for the CDR3 is TGCAGCGTTGATGACAGCTACCTATACACAGATACGCAGTATTTT. It specifies CSVDDSYLYTDTQYF.